Listed below are T cell receptor beta chains from one sample, sequenced in a study of CD8 T cells in Susac syndrome. TCRdb processed the immunoSEQ multiplex PCR reads anew with MiXCR; each CDR3 protein has one entry. Here the sample spans about 150,000 distinct CDR3 sequences, around 96% being singletons. Source material: CD4+ T cells from PBMCs. Receptors were obtained from a human donor with Susac syndrome. The CDR3 runs from the conserved cysteine through the conserved F or W. D genes are given only for firm matches. Clone size is shown for a subset of rows, as once, few, many or a class of expanded clone.

d_call clone_size j_call v_call cdr3_nt cdr3_aa
. . TRBJ1-1 TRBV10-3 TGTGCCATCATGATCGGGGAAAACACTGAAGCTTTCTTT CAIMIGENTEAFF
. . TRBJ2-5 TRBV29-1 TGCAGCGTTGGCCCTGGACCGGAGACCCAGTACTTC CSVGPGPETQYF
. . TRBJ2-3 TRBV29-1 TGCAGCGTTGACGGCTATAGCACAGATACGCAGTATTTT CSVDGYSTDTQYF
. . TRBJ2-5 TRBV7-9 TGTGCCAGCAGCTTCCTGCAGGGGTTACAAGAGACCCAGTACTTC CASSFLQGLQETQYF
TRBD2 once TRBJ2-3 TRBV29-1 TGCAGCGGATCGGGGGGGGCTTATACGCAGTATTTT CSGSGGAYTQYF
. . TRBJ2-7 TRBV7-2 TGTGCCAGCAGCTTAGACGCAGGCGTCGAGCAGTACTTC CASSLDAGVEQYF
TRBD1 . TRBJ2-3 TRBV24-1 TGTGCCACCAGGGGACAGGGGTCAGATACGCAGTATTTT CATRGQGSDTQYF
. . TRBJ2-5 TRBV5-1 TGCGCCAGCAGCTTGGTTCCCGGGACAGAGACCCAGTACTTC CASSLVPGTETQYF
. once TRBJ2-7 TRBV12-5 TGTGCTAGTCTGATGGACGGTAACTACGAGCAGTACTTC CASLMDGNYEQYF
. . TRBJ1-1 TRBV7-9 TGTGCCAGCAGCTTGGGGTCCCCGGGGGCAGACCCTGAAGCTTTCTTT CASSLGSPGADPEAFF
. . TRBJ2-1 TRBV12-3/TRBV12-4 TGTGCCAGCAGTTTACAGAGCTCCTACAATGAGCAGTTCTTC CASSLQSSYNEQFF
TRBD1 . TRBJ1-1 TRBV12-3/TRBV12-4 TGTGCCAGCAGTTTGCGACAGGGCACTGAAGCTTTCTTT CASSLRQGTEAFF
TRBD2 . TRBJ2-1 TRBV3-1 TGTGCCAGCAGCCAAGCTAGCGGGGAGGGAAATGAGCAGTTCTTC CASSQASGEGNEQFF
. . TRBJ1-5 TRBV19 TGTGCCAGTAGTATATCCATCCGTTCCAGTCAGCCCCAGCATTTT CASSISIRSSQPQHF
TRBD1 . TRBJ2-1 TRBV18 TGTGCCAGCTCACTGATATGGACAGGGGAGGGCAATGAGCAGTTCTTC CASSLIWTGEGNEQFF
. . TRBJ1-5 TRBV4-3 TGCGCCAGCAGCTTGGAGCCCGCTCAGCCCCAGCATTTT CASSLEPAQPQHF
. . TRBJ2-3 TRBV7-2 TGTGCCAGCAGCTCTAGCTCGACAGGCCCCGGCACAGATACGCAGTATTTT CASSSSSTGPGTDTQYF
. . TRBJ2-1 TRBV2 TGTGCCAGCAGTGAACGGCGGGGGCAGGAGTTCTTC CASSERRGQEFF
TRBD1 once TRBJ1-5 TRBV5-1 TGCGCCAGCAGCTTGGGGGACAGGGGCCAGCCCCAGCATTTT CASSLGDRGQPQHF
TRBD1 . TRBJ2-7 TRBV7-9 TGTGCCAGCAGCGACAGGACAGGGTCCACCTACGAGCAGTACTTC CASSDRTGSTYEQYF
TRBD1 . TRBJ1-1 TRBV24-1 TGTGCCACCGGAAACAGGGGTTTGAACACTGAAGCTTTCTTT CATGNRGLNTEAFF
. . TRBJ2-7 TRBV25-1 TGTGCCAGCGGGAGGGGGACCTACGAGCAGTACTTC CASGRGTYEQYF
. . TRBJ1-1 TRBV4-1 TGCGCCAGCAGCCAATCGGGCCTGAACACTGAAGCTTTCTTT CASSQSGLNTEAFF
. . TRBJ1-1 TRBV4-2 TGTGCCAGCAACCAACTGCGGAACACTGAAGCTTTCTTT CASNQLRNTEAFF
. . TRBJ1-1 TRBV29-1 TGCAGCGTTGAAAAGGAGGTGAACACTGAAGCTTTCTTT CSVEKEVNTEAFF
. . TRBJ1-2 TRBV5-6 TGTGCCAGCAGCTTGGGGCAGGGAGACGGCTACACCTTC CASSLGQGDGYTF
TRBD1 once TRBJ1-1 TRBV4-2 TGTGCCAGCAGCCAAGGGACAGGGGTGAACACTGAAGCTTTCTTT CASSQGTGVNTEAFF
. . TRBJ2-5 TRBV20-1 TGCAGTGCTAGTGGGGGGAGAATAGCAGAGACCCAGTACTTC CSASGGRIAETQYF
. . TRBJ1-2 TRBV9 TGTGCCAGCAGCGTAGTGGACCAAGCACACTATGGCTACACCTTC CASSVVDQAHYGYTF
. . TRBJ2-5 TRBV27 TGTGCCAGCAGTTTAGCTCCAGGGGGGGAGACCCAGTACTTC CASSLAPGGETQYF
TRBD1 . TRBJ2-1 TRBV15 TGTGCCACCGGGACAGGTTACAATGAGCAGTTCTTC CATGTGYNEQFF
TRBD1 . TRBJ1-1 TRBV18 TGTGCCAGCTCACCGCTGGGACAGGAGGGCACTGAAGCTTTCTTT CASSPLGQEGTEAFF
. . TRBJ2-7 TRBV20-1 TGCAGTGCTAGAGATTCTATGACGGTCCACGAGCAGTACTTC CSARDSMTVHEQYF
. . TRBJ2-3 TRBV29-1 TGCAGCGTTGAAGTAGCGGTCACAGATACGCAGTATTTT CSVEVAVTDTQYF
. . TRBJ2-2 TRBV11-2 TGTGCCAGCAGCTTAGCTCGATCCGGGGAGCTGTTTTTT CASSLARSGELFF
. . TRBJ1-2 TRBV29-1 TGCAGCGTTGAATACAGGCAGGGAAATGGCTACACCTTC CSVEYRQGNGYTF
TRBD2 . TRBJ2-1 TRBV12-3/TRBV12-4 TGTGCCAGCAGGACTAGCGGGAGCTACAATGAGCAGTTCTTC CASRTSGSYNEQFF
TRBD1 . TRBJ2-6 TRBV20-1 TGCAGTGCAAAAAAAGGGGACAGCCCTCCAGGGGCCAACGTCCTGACTTTC CSAKKGDSPPGANVLTF
TRBD1 few TRBJ1-5 TRBV3-1 TGTGCCAGCAGCCCAGGGGGGGCTCAGCCCCAGCATTTT CASSPGGAQPQHF
. . TRBJ1-2 TRBV3-1 TGTGCCAGCAGCCCCTCGATCGCTAACTATGGCTACACCTTC CASSPSIANYGYTF
. . TRBJ1-4 TRBV12-3/TRBV12-4 TGTGCCAGCAGTCCTCCTCCGGGACGTCGAAAACTGTTTTTT CASSPPPGRRKLFF
. . TRBJ2-4 TRBV25-1 TGTGCCAGCAGTGGGTGGGTAGGGAACATTCAGTACTTC CASSGWVGNIQYF
. . TRBJ2-6 TRBV29-1 TGCAGCGTTCCCACGGGGGGGGCCAACGTCCTGACTTTC CSVPTGGANVLTF
. . TRBJ1-1 TRBV29-1 TGCAGCGTTGGCGGGGGCACCACTGAAGCTTTCTTT CSVGGGTTEAFF
. . TRBJ1-1 TRBV19 TGTGCCAGTAGTATTGCCCCGCGGTCAGAAGCTTTCTTT CASSIAPRSEAFF
TRBD1 . TRBJ2-5 TRBV7-2 TGTGCCAGCAGCTTTAGGGGGCAGTACCAAGAGACCCAGTACTTC CASSFRGQYQETQYF
. . TRBJ2-4 TRBV20-1 TGCAGTGCTAGCATCCCCAGGGGAGGCAAAAACATTCAGTACTTC CSASIPRGGKNIQYF
. . TRBJ1-6 TRBV4-1 TGCGCCAGCAGCCAAGAGCCAGGGAATTCACCCCTCCACTTT CASSQEPGNSPLHF
. . TRBJ1-2 TRBV20-1 TGCAGTCCCGGACACCCTTCAGGCTATGGCTACACCTTC CSPGHPSGYGYTF
. . TRBJ1-5 TRBV20-1 TGCAGTGCTAGCAAGGGTCAGCCCCAGCATTTT CSASKGQPQHF
. . TRBJ2-4 TRBV4-1 TGCGCCAGCAGCCAAGGACAGCTGAACCAACAAAACATTCAGTACTTC CASSQGQLNQQNIQYF
TRBD1 . TRBJ1-4 TRBV15 TGTGCCACCAGCCCTGACAGGGGAGGGGATGAAAAACTGTTTTTT CATSPDRGGDEKLFF